This TCR beta chain was captured in a study of blood T cell repertoires in COVID-19. Across the whole study: Nucleic acid was either cDNA or gDNA, and it came from T cells, B-cell-depleted T cells, or PBMCs.

V dropped 1 base and J dropped 5 bases, with 8 bases sitting between them. The CDR3 is 13 residues long. Methods used by the authors: Amplified reference gene primers provided the basis for estimating nucleated cell counts. Profiled with immunoSEQ multiplex PCR; TCRdb holds only in-frame clones, not every one. Clonal size and the V and J genes are those of that table, whereas D and trimming came from the DNA. The repertoire holds about 140,000 clones, roughly 80% seen once, with less than 5% in the top ten. The V and J genes are TRBV12-3 or TRBV12-4 and TRBJ1-2; D might be TRBD1 (6 bases). The source is a woman of 80 years or more with acute or convalescent COVID-19. Sequencing was done on a sample of peripheral blood. For the CDR3, the DNA is TGTGCCAGCAGTTTAGGGACAGAATATGGCTACACCTTC. Encoded protein: CASSLGTEYGYTF.